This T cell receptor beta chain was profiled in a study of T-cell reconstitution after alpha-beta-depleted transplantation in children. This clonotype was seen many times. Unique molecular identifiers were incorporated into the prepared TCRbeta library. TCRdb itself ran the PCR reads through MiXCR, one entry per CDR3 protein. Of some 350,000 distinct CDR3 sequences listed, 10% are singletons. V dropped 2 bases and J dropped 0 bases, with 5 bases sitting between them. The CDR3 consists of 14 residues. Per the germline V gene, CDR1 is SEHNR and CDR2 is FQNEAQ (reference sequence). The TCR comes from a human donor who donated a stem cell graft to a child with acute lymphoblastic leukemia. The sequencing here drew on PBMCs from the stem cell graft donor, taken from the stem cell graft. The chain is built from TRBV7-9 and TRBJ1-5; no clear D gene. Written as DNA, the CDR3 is TGTGCCAGCAGCTTATACGGTAGCAATCAGCCCCAGCATTTT. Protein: CASSLYGSNQPQHF.